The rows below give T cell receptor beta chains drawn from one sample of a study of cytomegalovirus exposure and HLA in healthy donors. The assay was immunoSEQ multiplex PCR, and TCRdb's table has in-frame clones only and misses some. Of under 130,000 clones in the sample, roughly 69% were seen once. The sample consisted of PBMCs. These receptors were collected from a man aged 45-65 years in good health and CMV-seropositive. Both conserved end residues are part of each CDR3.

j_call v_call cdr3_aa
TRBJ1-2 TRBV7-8 CASSSTGYGYTF
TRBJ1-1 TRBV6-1 CASSKQGIRTEAFF
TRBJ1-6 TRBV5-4 CASSRRPGQGMDNSPLHF
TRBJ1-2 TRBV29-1 CSVGQGNYGYTF
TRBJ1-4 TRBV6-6 CASSYSRTGGREKLFF
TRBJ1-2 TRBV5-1 CASSLSEGSRGYTF
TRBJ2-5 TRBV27 CASSLSRQGHETQYF
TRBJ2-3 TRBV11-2 CASSLASRVDTQYF
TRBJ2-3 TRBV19 CASSLSGGGTDTQYF
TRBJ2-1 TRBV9 CASSDGTSGGHSKQFF
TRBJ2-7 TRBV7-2 CASTPMAGGPYEQYF
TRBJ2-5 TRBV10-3 CAISQGLPQETQYF
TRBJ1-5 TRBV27 CASSRGTGGSQPQHF
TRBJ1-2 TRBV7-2 CASSHSRGSGYTF
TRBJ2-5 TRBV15 CATSRDRGLLQETQYF
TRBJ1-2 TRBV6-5 CASSPGRDSGYTF
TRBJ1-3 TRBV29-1 CSVGTSQDTIYF
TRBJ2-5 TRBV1 CTSSPTLAELETQYF
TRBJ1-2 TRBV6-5 CASSLRGLNYGYTF
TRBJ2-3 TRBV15 CATVDGGGMPDTQYF
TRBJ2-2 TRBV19 CASSSGGTGELFF
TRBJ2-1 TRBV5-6 CASSLLRDRDHNEQFF
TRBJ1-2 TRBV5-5 CASSLGTGGYTF
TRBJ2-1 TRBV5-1 CASSLDRLAGFF
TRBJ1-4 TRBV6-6 CASCPGTGEVEKLFF
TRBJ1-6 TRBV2 CASSDGGTGRYSPLHF
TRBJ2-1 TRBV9 CASRKLSSYNEQFF
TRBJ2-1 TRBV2 CASIRTGSYNEQFF
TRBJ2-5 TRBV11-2 CASSLVRLDAYF
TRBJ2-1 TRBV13 CASSLGSGSGNEQFF
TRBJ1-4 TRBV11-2 CASSLEIGAATNEKLFF
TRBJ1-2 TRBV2 CASSDRFTGDYGYTF
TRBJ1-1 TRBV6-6 CASTEPGRGHTEAFF
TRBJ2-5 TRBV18 CASSIRTSGGPERETQYF
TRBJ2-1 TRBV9 CASSTSSYNEQFF
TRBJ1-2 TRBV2 CASTERRDSKYGYTF
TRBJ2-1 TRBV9 CASSVVERGNQGEQFF
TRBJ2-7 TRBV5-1 CASRTGGASYEQYF
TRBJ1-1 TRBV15 CATSRVRAGGSEAFF
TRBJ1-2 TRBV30 CAWRDRTLGGYTF
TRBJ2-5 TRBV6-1 CASNRDRDETQYF
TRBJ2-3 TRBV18 CASSPRGTLSTDTQYF